This T cell receptor beta chain originates from a study of blood T cells in healthy people across ages (dated by TCRdb to the mid-2010s). With regard to the full study: In model experiments, roughly one uniquely barcoded TCR beta cDNA molecule per two T cells was captured by template switching. The study analyzed two additional independent replicas of 1 million unique cDNA reads from the same blood draw for two donors, one aged 18 to 29 and one aged 80 or older. The donors were divided into four age groups: young (average around 17 years), middle-aged (under 40), aged (approximately 64) and long-lived (roughly 82). Donors of different ages were randomly distributed across sequencing lanes to avoid experimental bias. Age-related changes in TCR beta repertoire diversity were measured in the study by deep sequencing normalized with unique cDNA molecular identifiers.

The donors were roughly 39 Caucasian individuals from Russia, aged roughly 6 to 100 years, who were systemically healthy. Each donor gave ten milliliters of peripheral blood, drawn into EDTA-treated Vacutainer tubes. Ficoll-Paque density-gradient centrifugation was used to isolate PBMCs, with at least 6 million obtained per sample. Trizol reagent was used to extract total RNA from PBMCs, with at least 5.5 micrograms per sample. For every donor, an aliquot of PBMCs went through flow cytometry to measure the percentages of naive CD45RAhigh/CD27high T cells. Preparation of the library involved 5' RACE. The sample was run on an Illumina HiSeq 2500. A second PCR of about 7 to 12 cycles was performed with a sample-barcoded 5' primer and a J-beta primer mix. Each TCR beta cDNA molecule received a unique molecular identifier from a template-switch 5' adaptor carrying 12 random nucleotides. At least 3 million CDR3-containing paired-end reads were obtained from each sample. First-strand cDNA synthesis was performed from all RNA using the Mint cDNA synthesis kit, with priming by a TRBC-specific oligonucleotide. Following uracil-DNA glycosylase treatment, all cDNA underwent a first 18-cycle PCR with the universal primers M1SS and BC2_uni_R. On the authors' methods: Normalization of each sample was performed by random selection of 1 million high-quality reads, each carrying a distinct molecular identifier. Instead of being binned into consensus sequences, reads with shared molecular identifiers were discarded. MiTCR, set to a Q25 quality threshold and the strictest error-elimination algorithm, was used for CDR3 identification, clonotype clustering and error correction. Lower-bound total TCR beta diversity was estimated with a nonparametric unseen species model using Euler transformation. TCRdb itself trimmed the public reads at Q25 with fastp, ran MiXCR and retained productive beta chains. Every entry covers one CDR3 protein and lists the most common genes and DNA from its rows. These V and J calls originate from TCRdb's pipeline instead of the authors' own analysis. This sample is represented by some 1,500,000 distinct CDR3 sequences; under 55% of them were singletons. The ten most abundant clones make up just over 4% of the sample.

For CDR1 and CDR2, the germline V gene lists MDHEN and SYDVKM. V and J lose 1 base and 4 bases, and a span of 7 bases separates them. The CDR3 runs 13 amino acids, cysteine and phenylalanine included. The DNA shown is the 39-base CDR3, in frame from base 1. Worth noting for this clonotype: Its specific antigen is unknown. No base-level quality is on record; no much larger clone is a single base apart.

Points the paper makes about the study in general: As age increased, observed TCR beta diversity per million T cells dropped in a roughly linear way, and a significant reduction was already evident by age about 36. Since profiling was done on bulk unsorted PBMCs, naive and antigen-experienced compartments could not be conclusively compared. Estimates of total diversity based on one million sequenced T cells were regarded as lower bounds and as underestimates. The CMV infection status of donors was not known, potentially confounding age-related changes in expanded clonotypes. The percentage of naive T cells measured by flow cytometry correlated strongly with observed TCR beta diversity. The long-lived group showed more naive CD4+ T cells, fewer expanded clones and increased TCR diversity than the aged group, suggesting age selection.

Sequenced sample: blood. The TCR comes from a woman younger than 35 in good health. The chain couples TRBV28 to TRBJ2-5; the D gene lacks a confident call. The nucleotide sequence is TGTGCCAGCAGTTTATTCCCCCGAGAGACCCAGTACTTC. Translated, it reads CASSLFPRETQYF.